One and the same sample provided the 21 T cell receptor beta chains below, sequenced in a study of T cells in pancreatic ductal adenocarcinoma. Clones were sequenced by immunoSEQ multiplex PCR, and TCRdb holds only the in-frame ones, with some missing. The sample contains over 85,000 clones, over 90% of which appear only once. No neoadjuvant therapy was given to the selected pancreatic ductal adenocarcinoma patients before their surgery. The sample consisted of PBMCs. Receptors originate from a human donor with pancreatic ductal adenocarcinoma.

This clone was seen a handful of times. The J gene is TRBJ1-2, the V gene TRBV2, with a tentative D call TRBD1 (6 bases). Germline-derived CDR1 and CDR2 are SNHLY and FYNNEI. Trimming took off 6 bases at V and 0 bases at J, with 11 bases between the two ends. The CDR3 is 14 amino acids. The CDR3 here is CASSAGQSNYGYTF. The DNA of the CDR3 is TGTGCCAGCAGCGCTGGACAGTCTAACTATGGCTACACCTTC.

The chain combines TRBV5-1 with TRBJ2-3; 7 bases agree with TRBD1. After removal of 4 bases from V and 2 bases from J, the junction contained 10 bases not matched to a gene. The CDR3 runs to 16 residues. The germline gives CDR1 SGHRS, CDR2 YFSETQ. The DNA of the CDR3 is TGCGCCAGCAGCCCCGAGACAGGGTCCCCCACAGATACGCAGTATTTT. Its protein product is CASSPETGSPTDTQYF.

The V call is TRBV11-2, the J call TRBJ2-5; TRBD1 matches at 7 bases. The CDR3 runs to 13 residues. After removal of 3 bases from V and 3 bases from J, the junction contained 1 base not matched to a gene. CDR1 is SGHAT, CDR2 FQNNGV, per germline. CDR3 nucleotides: TGTGCCAGCAGCTTCACAGGGGAAGAGACCCAGTACTTC. The encoded protein is CASSFTGEETQYF.

The chain combines TRBV29-1 with TRBJ1-5; D is perhaps TRBD1 (5 bases). V was shortened by 4 bases and J by 4 bases, with 11 bases between the two germline ends. CDR1 is SQVTM, CDR2 ANQGSEA, per germline. The CDR3 has 13 amino acids. The CDR3 DNA reads as TGCAGCGTTGCGACAGAACTGAATCAGCCCCAGCATTTT. Its translation is CSVATELNQPQHF. The complete variable domain, with remaining parts taken from reference TRBV29-1 and TRBJ1-5, reads SAVISQKPSRDICQRGTSLTIQCQVDSQVTMMFWYRQQPGQSLTLIATANQGSEATYESGFVIDKFPISRPNLTFSTLTVSNMSPEDSSIYLCSVATELNQPQHFGDGTRLSIL.

CDR3 residues: CASSVDGGLVTEAFF. CDR3 DNA sequence: TGTGCCAGCAGCGTAGACGGGGGGTTGGTCACTGAAGCTTTCTTT. J is TRBJ1-1 and V is TRBV9; D possibly corresponds to TRBD1 (5 bases). The V and J ends lost 0 bases and 4 bases respectively, with 13 bases between them. CDR1 SGDLS and CDR2 YYNGEE come from the germline V gene. This CDR3 spans 15 amino acids.

The gene calls are TRBV11-2 and TRBJ2-7, with 7 nucleotides matching TRBD2. The trim removed 2 bases at V and 5 bases at J, leaving 12 bases unmatched. Germline CDR1 reads SGHAT; CDR2 reads FQNNGV. The CDR3 runs to 16 residues. This CDR3 is CASSLTPAGLVDEQYF. The CDR3 DNA sequence: TGTGCCAGCAGCTTAACCCCCGCAGGACTAGTTGACGAGCAGTACTTC.

Notes on this clone: One junction end disagrees with the germline gene, perhaps due to a read error. The chain couples TRBV7-8 to TRBJ1-2; 8 nucleotides align to TRBD1. CDR1 is SGHVS, CDR2 FQNEAQ, per germline. The CDR3 spans 12 residues. The CDR3 is CASSPRTGIDSF. DNA of the CDR3: TGTGCCAGCAGCCCTCGGACAGGGATTGATTCCTTC. Supplemented by reference TRBV7-8 and TRBJ1-2, the full variable domain reads GAGVSQSPRYKVAKRGQDVALRCDPISGHVSLFWYQQALGQGPEFLTYFQNEAQLDKSGLPSDRFFAERPEGSVSTLKIQRTQQEDSAVYLCASSPRTGIDSFGSGTRLTVV.

The rearrangement joins TRBV5-1 to TRBJ2-7; maybe TRBD2 (5 bases). Trimming cost V 5 bases and J 4 bases, with 13 bases left between them. Germline V lookup: CDR1 SGHRS, CDR2 YFSETQ. CDR3 length: 13 amino acids. DNA of the CDR3: TGCGCCAGCAGTGAAGCGGAGGAGTACGAGCAGTACTTC. Amino acid sequence: CASSEAEEYEQYF. The whole variable domain, filled in from reference TRBV5-1 and TRBJ2-7, reads KAGVTQTPRYLIKTRGQQVTLSCSPISGHRSVSWYQQTPGQGLQFLFEYFSETQRNKGNFPGRFSGRQFSNSRSEMNVSTLELGDSALYLCASSEAEEYEQYFGPGTRLTVT.

The chain recombines TRBV5-4 with TRBJ2-1, with D unclear. The V gene's germline CDR1 is SGHNT and CDR2 YYREEE (reference sequence). The CDR3 runs 18 residues. V lost 4 bases and J 0 bases, leaving 20 bases between the germline ends. This CDR3 reads CASSLLVGSLPSYNEQFF. In DNA form, the CDR3 reads TGTGCCAGCAGCCTCCTCGTGGGCTCCCTCCCCTCCTACAATGAGCAGTTCTTC.

CDR3 in DNA: TGTGCCAGCACGGCAGGATACTCTGGGGCCAACGTCCTGACTTTC. Translating it yields CASTAGYSGANVLTF. This sequence joins TRBV2 and TRBJ2-6; no definite D call. CDR3 size: 15 residues. The V gene's germline CDR1 is SNHLY and CDR2 FYNNEI. With 7 bases removed from V and 0 bases from J, the gap between germline ends came to 10 bases.

The chain carries TRBV19 and TRBJ2-3; D is unresolved. From germline, CDR1 is LNHDA and CDR2 SQIVND (reference sequence). The CDR3 extends over 15 amino acids. The V end lost 6 bases, the J end lost 2 bases, and 15 bases lay between the germline ends. The CDR3 here is CASSVFGQVTDTQYF. CDR3 sequence (DNA): TGTGCCAGTAGCGTGTTTGGGCAAGTCACAGATACGCAGTATTTT.

The chain is built from TRBV4-1 and TRBJ2-5, with D possibly being TRBD1 (6 bases). Germline values: CDR1 MGHRA, CDR2 YSYEKL. Trimming pared 0 bases from V and 5 bases from J, leaving 16 bases between. The CDR3 sequence is 16 residues long. DNA for the CDR3: TGCGCCAGCAGCCAAGATGAGACAGGTCTGGGGGAGACCCAGTACTTC. Translating gives CASSQDETGLGETQYF.

CDR3 loop: CASSELEAGGYTF. The CDR3 coding sequence is TGTGCCAGCAGTGAACTCGAGGCGGGTGGCTACACCTTC. This rearrangement joins TRBV2 to TRBJ1-2; D unresolved. The CDR3 runs 13 residues. V was pared by 2 bases and J by 7 bases, with 11 bases between. Germline CDR1 reads SNHLY; CDR2 reads FYNNEI.

With respect to this clone: Other nucleotide sequences in the sample specify the same CDR3. DNA of the CDR3: TGCAGCGTTGAAAAGGGGGCGGGCGGGACTGAAGCTTTCTTT. Its translation is CSVEKGAGGTEAFF. The chain joins TRBV29-1 to TRBJ1-1, with 7 bases matching TRBD1. The CDR3 runs to 14 residues. The germline V gene encodes CDR1 SQVTM and CDR2 ANQGSEA. The junction had 8 bases not matched to a gene; V was cut back by 2 bases and J by 5 bases.

CDR3 amino acids: CASSFGTSGIQYF. The CDR3 coding sequence is TGTGCCAGCAGTTTCGGAACATCGGGCATTCAGTACTTC. The chain links TRBV28 to TRBJ2-4, with D uncertain. The CDR3 is made up of 13 amino acids. CDR1 is MDHEN, CDR2 SYDVKM, per germline. The V end lost 3 bases, the J end lost 9 bases, and 12 bases lay between the germline ends.

The chain uses TRBV7-9 and TRBJ2-1, with a weak D call TRBD1 (6 bases). The V gene's germline CDR1 is SEHNR and CDR2 FQNEAQ (reference sequence). The CDR3 runs to 13 residues. Trimming pared 3 bases from V and 5 bases from J, leaving 8 bases between. The CDR3 coding sequence is TGTGCCAGCAGCTTTGGACAGAACAATGAGCAGTTCTTC. It is translated as CASSFGQNNEQFF.

V gene TRBV27 combines with J gene TRBJ1-1; possibly TRBD1 for D (5 bases). The CDR3 loop spans 13 amino acids. Germline V gene sequence: CDR1 MNHEY, CDR2 SMNVEV (reference sequence). V lost 7 bases, J lost 3 bases, and 12 bases lay in between. The CDR3, as DNA: TGTGCCAGCAAGGGGTCAGTGGACACTGAAGCTTTCTTT. Amino acids: CASKGSVDTEAFF.

The chain carries TRBV7-6 and TRBJ2-7, with D possibly TRBD2 on 5 matching bases. Trimming shortened V by 1 base and J by 7 bases, and 11 bases separated the two germline ends. This CDR3 contains 13 residues. Germline V gene data show CDR1 as SGHVS and CDR2 as FNYEAQ. DNA of the CDR3: TGTGCCAGCAGCTTAGAAGCGGAAGGGGAGCAGTACTTC. It codes for CASSLEAEGEQYF. The full variable domain, rest sourced from reference TRBV7-6 and TRBJ2-7, is GAGVSQSPRYKVTKRGQDVALRCDPISGHVSLYWYRQALGQGPEFLTYFNYEAQQDKSGLPNDRFSAERPEGSISTLTIQRTEQRDSAMYRCASSLEAEGEQYFGPGTRLTVT.

The genes are TRBV6-1 and TRBJ2-7; 7 positions match TRBD1. From germline, CDR1 is MNHNS and CDR2 SASEGT. V trimming: 7 bases; J trimming: 1 base; junction bases outside the gene matches: 4. The CDR3 totals 13 residues. CDR3 sequence reads: CASNPGQSYEQYF. The CDR3 DNA reads TGTGCCAGCAACCCGGGACAGTCCTACGAGCAGTACTTC.

The CDR3 here is CASSARGGTDTQYF. CDR3 bases: TGTGCCAGCAGCGCCCGGGGGGGAACAGATACGCAGTATTTT. The rearrangement links TRBV9 to TRBJ2-3; 8 nucleotides line up with TRBD2. CDR3 size: 14 residues. The J segment lost 3 bases and the V segment lost 3 bases, leaving 3 bases of the junction unmatched. Germline V gene data show CDR1 as SGDLS and CDR2 as YYNGEE. Using reference TRBV9 and TRBJ2-3 for the parts outside the CDR3, the full variable domain is DSGVTQTPKHLITATGQRVTLRCSPRSGDLSVYWYQQSLDQGLQFLIQYYNGEERAKGNILERFSAQQFPDLHSELNLSSLELGDSALYFCASSARGGTDTQYFGPGTRLTVL.

The genes are TRBV2 and TRBJ2-7; a possible D gene is TRBD2 (6 bases). This CDR3 is built from 15 residues. Trimming cost V 3 bases and J 2 bases, with 14 bases left between them. The germline V gene encodes CDR1 SNHLY and CDR2 FYNNEI. The CDR3 nucleotides are TGTGCCAGCAGTGATAACGGGGGTTTCCCCTACGAGCAGTACTTC. Its translation: CASSDNGGFPYEQYF.